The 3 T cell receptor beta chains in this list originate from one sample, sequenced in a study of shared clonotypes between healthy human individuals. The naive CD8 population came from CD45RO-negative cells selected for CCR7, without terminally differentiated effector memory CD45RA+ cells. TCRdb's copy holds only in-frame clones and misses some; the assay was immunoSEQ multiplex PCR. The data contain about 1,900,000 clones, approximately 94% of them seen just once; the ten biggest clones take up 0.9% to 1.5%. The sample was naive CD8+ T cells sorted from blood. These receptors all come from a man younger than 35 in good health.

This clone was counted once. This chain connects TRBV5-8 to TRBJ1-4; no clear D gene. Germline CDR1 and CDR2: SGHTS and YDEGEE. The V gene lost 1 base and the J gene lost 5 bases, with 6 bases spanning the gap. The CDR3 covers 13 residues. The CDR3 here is CASSLSANEKLFF. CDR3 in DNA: TGTGCCAGCAGCTTGTCAGCAAATGAAAAACTGTTTTTT.

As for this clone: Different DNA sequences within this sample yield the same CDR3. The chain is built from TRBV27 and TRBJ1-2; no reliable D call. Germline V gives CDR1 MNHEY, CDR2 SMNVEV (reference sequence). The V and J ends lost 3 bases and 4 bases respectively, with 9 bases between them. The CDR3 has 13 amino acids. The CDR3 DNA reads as TGTGCCAGCAGTTTTGGGCAGTCCTATGGCTACACCTTC. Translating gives CASSFGQSYGYTF.

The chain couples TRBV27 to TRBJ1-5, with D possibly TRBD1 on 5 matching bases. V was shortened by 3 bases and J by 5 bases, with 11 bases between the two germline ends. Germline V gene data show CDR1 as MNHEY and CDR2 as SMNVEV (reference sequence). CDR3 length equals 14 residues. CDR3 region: CASSFDRNHQPQHF. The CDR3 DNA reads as TGTGCCAGCAGTTTTGACAGAAACCATCAGCCCCAGCATTTT.